The clone carrying this TCR beta chain was found once. The V segment lost 1 base and the J segment 5 bases; nucleotides outside the gene matches: 4. Germline V gene data show CDR1 as MNHEY and CDR2 as SMNVEV (reference sequence). CDR3 length: 15 amino acids. Original methodology: By means of reference gene primer amplification, nucleated cell counts were estimated. Sequencing was performed with immunoSEQ multiplex PCR; in TCRdb, only in-frame clones are kept and a portion is missing. V and J calls and clone size are given by that table; D and trimming were obtained from the DNA. The sample holds about 140,000 clones, 75% to 85% seen once. The data were obtained in a study of blood T cell repertoires in COVID-19. Overall study: The cDNA or gDNA used as material had been derived from T cells, B-cell-depleted T cells, or PBMCs.

The sequence was collected from a man between 50 and 59 years old with acute or convalescent COVID-19. V gene TRBV27 combines with J gene TRBJ1-2; the match to TRBD1 covers 10 bases. Sequencing was done on a sample of peripheral blood. The CDR3 region is CASSLLGQGIYGYTF. CDR3 in DNA: TGTGCCAGCAGTTTATTGGGACAGGGGATATATGGCTACACCTTC.